The 18 T cell receptor beta chains below were found in one sample sequenced in a study of blood T cell repertoires in COVID-19. This table comes from immunoSEQ multiplex PCR, and its TCRdb copy is limited to in-frame clones, with some not included. The sample yields 200,000 to 250,000 clones, just over 90% seen once. The sequencing sample was made of PBMCs or T cells enriched from blood (not recorded which). These receptors were taken from a woman in her late teens or twenties who had recovered from COVID-19.

The gene calls are TRBV14 and TRBJ2-3, with 7 bases fitting TRBD2. CDR1 and CDR2 from the germline V gene are SGHDN and FVKESK. This CDR3 is 17 amino acids long. The J segment lost 4 bases and the V segment lost 1 base, leaving 11 bases of the junction unmatched. This CDR3 is CASSQVRASGGSDTQYF. Here the CDR3 DNA reads TGTGCCAGCAGCCAAGTACGCGCTAGCGGAGGGTCAGATACGCAGTATTTT. The full variable domain, rest sourced from reference TRBV14 and TRBJ2-3, is EAGVTQFPSHSVIEKGQTVTLRCDPISGHDNLYWYRRVMGKEIKFLLHFVKESKQDESGMPNNRFLAERTGGTYSTLKVQPAELEDSGVYFCASSQVRASGGSDTQYFGPGTRLTVL.

The V gene is TRBV11-3, the J gene TRBJ2-7; 8 nucleotides align to TRBD1. After removal of 5 bases from V and 2 bases from J, the junction contained 8 bases not matched to a gene. From germline, CDR1 is SGHNT and CDR2 YENEEA. The CDR3 spans 15 residues. CDR3 nucleotides: TGTGCCAGCAGCCAAGGGACAGGCAGAACCTACGAGCAGTACTTC. Protein: CASSQGTGRTYEQYF.

The rearrangement links TRBV7-6 to TRBJ2-1; 11 nucleotides match TRBD2. CDR3 length equals 15 residues. Germline CDR1 reads SGHVS; CDR2 reads FNYEAQ. The J segment lost 7 bases and the V segment lost 5 bases, leaving 7 bases of the junction unmatched. The CDR3 reads CASSKHGTSGNEQFF. The CDR3 DNA reads TGTGCCAGCAGCAAACATGGGACTAGCGGAAATGAGCAGTTCTTC.

This chain joins TRBV27 and TRBJ1-2; tentative D call: TRBD1 (5 bases). V lost 5 bases and J 2 bases, leaving 12 bases between the germline ends. Per germline, CDR1 MNHEY and CDR2 SMNVEV (reference sequence). The CDR3 is made up of 14 amino acids. The CDR3 DNA follows: TGTGCCAGCAGTGGTCCCGCAGGGAACTATGGCTACACCTTC. Amino acid sequence: CASSGPAGNYGYTF.

This chain joins TRBV7-8 and TRBJ1-2, with unresolved D. Per the germline V gene, CDR1 is SGHVS and CDR2 is FQNEAQ. V lost 1 base, J lost 2 bases, and 5 bases lay in between. The CDR3 spans 13 residues. The CDR3 reads CASSLVENYGYTF. For the CDR3, the DNA is TGTGCCAGCAGCTTAGTGGAGAACTATGGCTACACCTTC.

Only one count was recorded for this clone. This rearrangement joins TRBV7-3 to TRBJ2-1, with 9 bases fitting TRBD2. V trimming: 4 bases; J trimming: 6 bases; junction bases outside the gene matches: 7. Looked up from germline, CDR1 is SGHTA and CDR2 is FQGTGA. CDR3 size: 15 residues. The CDR3 sequence is CASSSRVAGANEQFF. The CDR3 DNA is TGTGCCAGCAGCTCCCGGGTAGCGGGGGCCAATGAGCAGTTCTTC.

Notes on this clone: An end of the junction does not agree with germline; a read error may underlie this. The chain joins TRBV11-3 to TRBJ1-2; D is undetermined. CDR1 and CDR2 (germline): SGHNT, YENEEA. CDR3 size: 12 residues. The CDR3 loop is CASSLDGRRQGF. CDR3 bases: TGTGCCAGCAGCTTAGATGGGAGAAGGCAAGGCTTC.

The genes are TRBV7-9 and TRBJ2-7; tentative D call: TRBD1 (6 bases). CDR3 length equals 15 residues. Trimming cost V 6 bases and J 3 bases, with 18 bases left between them. Germline CDR1 is SEHNR and CDR2 is FQNEAQ (reference sequence). In DNA, the CDR3 is TGTGCCAGCAGACGGGCGAAAGAGGGGGTCTACGAGCAGTACTTC. It is translated as CASRRAKEGVYEQYF. Together with reference TRBV7-9 and TRBJ2-7, the CDR3 gives the full variable domain: DTGVSQNPRHKITKRGQNVTFRCDPISEHNRLYWYRQTLGQGPEFLTYFQNEAQLEKSRLLSDRFSAERPKGSFSTLEIQRTEQGDSAMYLCASRRAKEGVYEQYFGPGTRLTVT.

The sample holds one count of this clone. The chain joins TRBV19 to TRBJ1-4; D might be TRBD1 (6 bases). The V end was cut by 7 bases, the J end by 8 bases, with 14 bases between. CDR1 LNHDA and CDR2 SQIVND come from the germline V gene (reference sequence). This CDR3 is built from 13 residues. In nucleotides, the CDR3 is TGTGCCAGTATGCGGGGGGCTGCCGAAAAACTGTTTTTT. This sequence encodes CASMRGAAEKLFF.

This rearrangement joins TRBV6-5 to TRBJ1-4; D not resolved. Germline values: CDR1 MNHEY, CDR2 SVGAGI. V was cut by 0 bases and J by 7 bases, with 9 bases left in between. The CDR3 has 14 amino acids. The CDR3 sequence: CASSYSRRGEKLFF. The CDR3 coding sequence is TGTGCCAGCAGTTACTCGAGGCGGGGTGAAAAACTGTTTTTT.

This chain joins TRBV9 and TRBJ2-7, with a possible D match to TRBD1 (6 bases). The CDR3 runs to 14 residues. CDR1 is SGDLS, CDR2 YYNGEE, per germline. The V end lost 1 base, the J end lost 5 bases, and 13 bases lay between the germline ends. CDR3: CASSVQSRGDEQYF. The DNA for the CDR3 is TGTGCCAGCAGCGTACAGTCCAGGGGTGACGAGCAGTACTTC.

This clone was observed a single time. V usage is TRBV10-3 and J usage is TRBJ1-2; 11 nucleotides line up with TRBD1. CDR1 is ENHRY, CDR2 SYGVKD, per germline. V gave up 8 bases and J gave up 7 bases; unmatched junction bases: 9. The CDR3 contains 14 residues. This chain's CDR3 is CAIATRTGGSGYTF. In DNA form, the CDR3 reads TGTGCCATCGCTACCCGGACAGGGGGCTCTGGCTACACCTTC.

This clone was seen just once. The V and J genes are TRBV6-2 or TRBV6-3 and TRBJ1-1; a weak D match, TRBD1 (6 bases). The V and J ends lost 6 bases and 2 bases respectively, with 25 bases between them. The CDR3 is 18 amino acids. CDR1 is MNHEY and CDR2 is SVGEGT in the germline V gene. The chain's CDR3 is CASSHTGSPRGANTEAFF. Here the CDR3 DNA reads TGTGCCAGCAGCCATACCGGGAGCCCGCGGGGGGCCAACACTGAAGCTTTCTTT.

This sequence joins TRBV2 and TRBJ2-7, with TRBD1 matching over 7 bases. The CDR3 runs to 15 residues. After removal of 6 bases from V and 2 bases from J, the junction contained 10 bases not matched to a gene. CDR1 is SNHLY, CDR2 FYNNEI, per germline. In nucleotides, the CDR3 is TGTGCCAGCAGCAAGGAAAGACAGGGAGCCTACGAGCAGTACTTC. Amino acid sequence: CASSKERQGAYEQYF.

This clone appeared a single time. The chain links TRBV6-5 to TRBJ1-2; TRBD1 might be the D (6 bases). CDR3 size: 13 residues. Germline assignment: CDR1 MNHEY and CDR2 SVGAGI. Trimming took 6 bases from V and 4 from J, leaving 12 bases between them. The CDR3 nucleotides read TGTGCCAGCAGCCAGGACAGTTTCTATGGCTACACCTTC. This codes for CASSQDSFYGYTF.

The V gene is TRBV7-9, the J gene TRBJ1-2; TRBD1 might be the D (5 bases). The CDR3 length is 13 residues. Trimming removed 5 bases at V and 4 bases at J, with 11 bases between. Germline V gives CDR1 SEHNR, CDR2 FQNEAQ (reference sequence). The CDR3 reads CASSVRVFYGYTF. The CDR3 coding sequence is TGTGCCAGCAGCGTCAGGGTATTCTATGGCTACACCTTC. The full variable domain, its missing parts supplied by reference TRBV7-9 and TRBJ1-2, is DTGVSQNPRHKITKRGQNVTFRCDPISEHNRLYWYRQTLGQGPEFLTYFQNEAQLEKSRLLSDRFSAERPKGSFSTLEIQRTEQGDSAMYLCASSVRVFYGYTFGSGTRLTVV.

The rearrangement joins TRBV20-1 to TRBJ2-7; D unresolved. The V end was cut by 2 bases, the J end by 6 bases, with 8 bases between. Germline-derived CDR1 and CDR2 are DFQATT and SNEGSKA (reference sequence). The CDR3 totals 11 residues. DNA for the CDR3: TGCAGTGCTAGAAGTATCGGCGAGCAGTACTTC. Protein: CSARSIGEQYF.

The chain carries TRBV3-1 (or the pseudogene TRBV3-2) and TRBJ1-2; 7 positions match TRBD1. The V and J ends lost 4 bases and 4 bases, in that order; junction bases with no gene match: 15. The germline V gene encodes CDR1 LGHDT and CDR2 YNNKEL (reference sequence). The CDR3 runs 17 residues. This CDR3 reads CASSLSQGHPPLYGYTF. The CDR3 DNA follows: TGTGCCAGCAGCCTCTCACAGGGGCACCCTCCTCTCTATGGCTACACCTTC.